The clone carrying this TCR beta chain was seen only a few times. This entry is derived from a study of T cells after yellow fever vaccination. This CDR3 has 14 amino acids. Germline V gene lookup returns CDR1 SGHTA and CDR2 FQGNSA. Unmatched junction bases numbered 7, after V lost 5 bases and J lost 5 bases. Each CDR3 protein gets one entry after TCRdb re-called the 5' RACE reads with MiXCR. The table lists approximately 300,000 distinct CDR3 sequences, under 15% of them singletons. This clonotype originated in a man aged 25-45 years who received the YFV17D yellow fever vaccine. The sample was CD4+ T cells sorted from PBMCs, taken 45 days after the yellow fever booster vaccination. V gene TRBV7-2 combines with J gene TRBJ2-5, with 8 bases matching TRBD1. CDR3 protein: CASSRQGRGETQYF. The CDR3, as DNA: TGTGCCAGCAGCCGACAGGGGCGAGGGGAGACCCAGTACTTC.